Following are 13 T cell receptor beta chains from one sample sequenced in a study of identical twins. TCRdb itself ran the 5' RACE reads through MiXCR, one entry per CDR3 protein. The sample holds 200,000 to 250,000 distinct CDR3 sequences; roughly 10% are singletons and the top ten take 9% to 10%. The sequenced sample was memory T cells sorted from blood. These receptors all stem from a man in his fifties or sixties in good health.

The rearrangement uses TRBV3-1 and TRBJ2-2; TRBD1 matches 7 bases. The CDR3 covers 15 residues. Germline values: CDR1 LGHDT, CDR2 YNNKEL (reference sequence). Trimming at V came to 5 bases and at J to 5 bases, leaving 8 bases not matched to a gene. CDR3 sequence reads: CASSWGQPWTGELFF. CDR3 DNA: TGTGCCAGCAGCTGGGGACAGCCGTGGACCGGGGAGCTGTTTTTT.

The gene calls are TRBV5-1 and TRBJ1-5; TRBD1 matches at 7 bases. Trimming removed 4 bases from V and 5 bases from J; junction bases left unmatched: 15. Germline V CDR1 and CDR2: SGHRS, YFSETQ. This CDR3 has 17 residues. The CDR3 here is CASSLYPQDRSHQPQHF. CDR3 in DNA: TGCGCCAGCAGCCTTTACCCTCAGGACAGGTCGCATCAGCCCCAGCATTTT. The whole variable domain, filled in from reference TRBV5-1 and TRBJ1-5, reads KAGVTQTPRYLIKTRGQQVTLSCSPISGHRSVSWYQQTPGQGLQFLFEYFSETQRNKGNFPGRFSGRQFSNSRSEMNVSTLELGDSALYLCASSLYPQDRSHQPQHFGDGTRLSIL.

This sequence joins TRBV14 and TRBJ2-7; D is perhaps TRBD2 (5 bases). The V gene's germline CDR1 is SGHDN and CDR2 FVKESK. The CDR3 consists of 13 residues. V was trimmed by 8 bases and J by 5 bases, leaving 16 bases between them. CDR3 nucleotides: TGTGCCAGCGGTAGTAGCTTGGAGGACGAGCAGTACTTC. Its translation: CASGSSLEDEQYF.

At least ten counts were recorded for this clonotype. The chain joins TRBV11-2 to TRBJ2-1, with D uncertain. This CDR3 contains 15 residues. The ends were cut back, 5 bases at V and 2 bases at J, with 13 bases in the middle. CDR1 is SGHAT and CDR2 is FQNNGV in the germline V gene. The CDR3 DNA reads TGTGCCAGCAGCCCAAACCTGAACACCTACAATGAGCAGTTCTTC. This translates into CASSPNLNTYNEQFF.

This clonotype was counted between two and nine times. V is TRBV21-1 and J is TRBJ1-4; the table's D call TRBD1 went unverified against the DNA. TRBV21-1 is a pseudogene segment. This CDR3 contains 17 residues. CDR3 residues: CASSKAPRDRSNEKLFF. The CDR3 coding sequence is TGTGCCAGCAGCAAAGCGCCTAGGGACAGGTCTAATGAAAAACTGTTTTTT.

The CDR3 region has the DNA TGTGCCAGCAGCCCGGGACAGATCTATGGCTACACCTTC. Encoded protein: CASSPGQIYGYTF. V gene TRBV7-2 combines with J gene TRBJ1-2; 7 bases are a match to TRBD1. The CDR3 has 13 residues. CDR1 is SGHTA, CDR2 FQGNSA, per germline. J was trimmed by 4 bases and V by 5 bases; bases with no gene match: 4.

This clonotype was seen repeatedly, ten times or more. The CDR3 region has the DNA TGTGCCATCAGAGCCGGGACAGCGGCACAGACCCAGTACTTC. This translates into CAIRAGTAAQTQYF. This chain joins TRBV10-3 and TRBJ2-5; 7 nucleotides match TRBD1. The CDR3 extends over 14 amino acids. Per the germline V gene, CDR1 is ENHRY and CDR2 is SYGVKD. Germline trimming cut 6 bases from V and 6 bases from J; bases unmatched to any gene: 10.

There are many counts of this clonotype. This chain uses TRBV20-1 with TRBJ2-1; TRBD2 matches at 10 bases. From germline, CDR1 is DFQATT and CDR2 SNEGSKA (reference sequence). Trimming at V came to 0 bases and at J to 4 bases, leaving 3 bases not matched to a gene. The CDR3 is 15 amino acids. The CDR3 region has the DNA TGCAGTGCTAGAGAGACTAGCGGGTATTACAATGAGCAGTTCTTC. It translates to CSARETSGYYNEQFF.

The CDR3 spells CASRRAGRPEKLFF. The CDR3 nucleotides read TGTGCCAGCAGGAGGGCCGGTCGTCCAGAAAAACTGTTTTTT. The chain couples TRBV6-1 to TRBJ1-4; unclear D gene. The CDR3 contains 14 residues. CDR1 is MNHNS, CDR2 SASEGT, per germline. The ends were cut back, 6 bases at V and 8 bases at J, with 16 bases in the middle.

This clonotype came up many times. This sequence joins TRBV20-1 and TRBJ2-5, with D possibly being TRBD1 or TRBD2 (5 bases each). V lost 3 bases, J lost 7 bases, and 24 bases lay in between. Germline CDR1 reads DFQATT; CDR2 reads SNEGSKA (reference sequence). The CDR3 has 16 residues. CDR3: CSARGRGQYDGGTQYF. The CDR3 region has the DNA TGCAGTGCTAGGGGACGGGGCCAGTACGATGGGGGGACCCAGTACTTC.

The genes are TRBV20-1 and TRBJ2-2; no firm D call. Germline loops: CDR1 DFQATT, CDR2 SNEGSKA (reference sequence). The CDR3 totals 13 residues. The germline V and J ends were trimmed by 2 bases and 6 bases, with 10 bases remaining between them. The CDR3 nucleotides read TGCAGTGCTAGACAAACAGTGGCCGGGGAGCTGTTTTTT. It translates to CSARQTVAGELFF.

This clonotype has just a few counts. This chain links TRBV7-3 with TRBJ2-1; 7 nucleotides match TRBD2. The CDR3 is 14 residues long. The ends lost 5 bases at V and 8 bases at J; junction bases unmatched: 9. The V gene's germline CDR1 is SGHTA and CDR2 FQGTGA. In DNA, the CDR3 is TGTGCCAGCAGCAAATGGACTAGGGCACATGAGCAGTTCTTC. It codes for CASSKWTRAHEQFF. Variable domain in full (rest from reference TRBV7-3 and TRBJ2-1): GAGVSQTPSNKVTEKGKYVELRCDPISGHTALYWYRQSLGQGPEFLIYFQGTGAADDSGLPNDRFFAVRPEGSVSTLKIQRTERGDSAVYLCASSKWTRAHEQFFGPGTRLTVL.

In this sample, this clonotype turned up a few times. The chain recombines TRBV7-3 with TRBJ2-5; TRBD2 aligns across 7 bases. The germline V gene has CDR1 SGHTA and CDR2 FQGTGA. This CDR3 is 18 amino acids long. With 2 bases clipped from V and 5 bases from J, the junction kept 17 bases outside the gene matches. CDR3 region: CASSLGASGPRGGETQYF. The CDR3 nucleotides are TGTGCCAGCAGCTTAGGGGCTAGCGGTCCTAGAGGTGGGGAGACCCAGTACTTC.